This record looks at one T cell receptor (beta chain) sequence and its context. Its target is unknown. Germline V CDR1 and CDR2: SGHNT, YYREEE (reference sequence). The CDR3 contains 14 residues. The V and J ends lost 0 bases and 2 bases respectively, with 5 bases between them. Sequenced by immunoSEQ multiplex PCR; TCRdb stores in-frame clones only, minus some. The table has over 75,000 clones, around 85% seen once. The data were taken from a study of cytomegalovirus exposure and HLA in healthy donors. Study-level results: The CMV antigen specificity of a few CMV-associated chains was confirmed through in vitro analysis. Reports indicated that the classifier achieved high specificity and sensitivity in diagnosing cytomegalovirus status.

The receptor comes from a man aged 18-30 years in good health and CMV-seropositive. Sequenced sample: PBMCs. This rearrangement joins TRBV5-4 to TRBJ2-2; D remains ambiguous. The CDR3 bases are TGTGCCAGCAGCTTGGCCTCTAACACCGGGGAGCTGTTTTTT. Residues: CASSLASNTGELFF.